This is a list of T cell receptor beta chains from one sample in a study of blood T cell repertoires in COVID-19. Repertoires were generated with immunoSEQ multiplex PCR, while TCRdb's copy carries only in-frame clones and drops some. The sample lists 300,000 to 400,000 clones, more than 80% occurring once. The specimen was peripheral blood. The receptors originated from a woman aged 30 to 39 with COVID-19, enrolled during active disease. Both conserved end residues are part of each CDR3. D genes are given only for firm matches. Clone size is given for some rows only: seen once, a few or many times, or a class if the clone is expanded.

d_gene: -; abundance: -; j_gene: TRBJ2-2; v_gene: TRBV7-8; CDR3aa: CASSLASRRQNTGELFF; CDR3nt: TGTGCCAGCAGCTTAGCGTCCAGGCGTCAGAACACCGGGGAGCTGTTTTTT
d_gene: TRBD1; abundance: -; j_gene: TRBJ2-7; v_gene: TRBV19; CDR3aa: CASSEQGSEQYF; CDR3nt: TGTGCCAGTAGTGAACAGGGGTCCGAGCAGTACTTC
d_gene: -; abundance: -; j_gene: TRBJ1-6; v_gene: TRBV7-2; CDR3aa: CASSYTGDYSPLHF; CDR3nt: TGTGCCAGCAGCTATACTGGAGATTATTCACCCCTCCACTTT
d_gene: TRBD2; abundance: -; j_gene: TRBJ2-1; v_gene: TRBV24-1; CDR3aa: CATSGAGTRPFNEQFF; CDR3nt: TGTGCCACCAGTGGCGCCGGGACTAGGCCCTTCAATGAGCAGTTCTTC
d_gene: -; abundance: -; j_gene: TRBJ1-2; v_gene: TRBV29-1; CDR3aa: CSVVKGYDGYTF; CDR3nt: TGCAGCGTAGTAAAGGGGTACGATGGCTACACCTTC
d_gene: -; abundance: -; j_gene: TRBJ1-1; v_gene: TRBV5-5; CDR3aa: CASSGPTGGGAKAFF; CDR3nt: TGTGCCAGCAGCGGCCCGACAGGCGGGGGTGCAAAAGCTTTCTTT
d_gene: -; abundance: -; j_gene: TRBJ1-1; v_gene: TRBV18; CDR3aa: CASSPGGGGLYTEAFF; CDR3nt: TGTGCCAGCTCACCGGGCGGCGGGGGGCTGTATACTGAAGCTTTCTTT
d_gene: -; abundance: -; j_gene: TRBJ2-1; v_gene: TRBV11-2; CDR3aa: CASGRGSENNNEQFF; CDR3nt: TGTGCCAGCGGGAGGGGGAGCGAGAACAACAATGAGCAGTTCTTC
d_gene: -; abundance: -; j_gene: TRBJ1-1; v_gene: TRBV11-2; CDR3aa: CASSYTYEGDTEAFF; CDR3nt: TGTGCCAGCAGTTATACCTACGAGGGGGACACTGAAGCTTTCTTT
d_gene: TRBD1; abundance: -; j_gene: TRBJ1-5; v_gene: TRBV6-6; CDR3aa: CASSLGQGSVQPQHF; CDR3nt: TGTGCCAGCAGCCTGGGACAGGGTAGCGTACAGCCCCAGCATTTT
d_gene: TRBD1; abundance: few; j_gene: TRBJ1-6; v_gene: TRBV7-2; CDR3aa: CASSLAGTVGADSPLHF; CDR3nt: TGTGCCAGCAGCTTAGCTGGGACAGTCGGTGCTGATTCACCCCTCCACTTT
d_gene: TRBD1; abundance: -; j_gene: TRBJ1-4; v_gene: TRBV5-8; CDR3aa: CASSPGTGAEKLFF; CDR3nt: TGTGCCAGCAGCCCGGGGACAGGGGCGGAAAAACTGTTTTTT
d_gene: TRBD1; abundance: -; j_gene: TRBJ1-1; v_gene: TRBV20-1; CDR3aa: CSASVGTVNTEAFF; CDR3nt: TGCAGTGCTAGTGTTGGGACAGTGAACACTGAAGCTTTCTTT
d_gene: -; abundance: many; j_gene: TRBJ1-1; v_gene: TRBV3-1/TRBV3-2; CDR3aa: CASSRGQTERTEAFF; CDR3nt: TGTGCCAGCAGCCGAGGACAGACTGAGAGGACTGAAGCTTTCTTT
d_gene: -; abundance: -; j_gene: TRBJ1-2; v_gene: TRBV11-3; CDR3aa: CASSLDPFNYGYTF; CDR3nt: TGTGCCAGCAGCTTAGACCCTTTTAACTATGGCTACACCTTC
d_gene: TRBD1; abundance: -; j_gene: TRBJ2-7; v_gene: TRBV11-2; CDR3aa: CASSFVDRPAYEQYF; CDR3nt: TGTGCCAGCAGCTTCGTGGACAGGCCAGCCTACGAGCAGTACTTC
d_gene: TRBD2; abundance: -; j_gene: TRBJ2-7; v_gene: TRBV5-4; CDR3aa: CASSLMLGGGSYEQYF; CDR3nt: TGTGCCAGCAGCTTGATGCTGGGGGGGGGCTCCTACGAGCAGTACTTC
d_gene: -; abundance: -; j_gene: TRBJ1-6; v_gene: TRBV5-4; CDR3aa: CASSPGTFENSPLHF; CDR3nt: TGTGCCAGCAGCCCGGGGACTTTTGAGAATTCACCCCTCCACTTT
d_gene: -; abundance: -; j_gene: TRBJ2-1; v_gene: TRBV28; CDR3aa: CASNSGGVNEQFF; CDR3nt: TGTGCCAGCAACTCCGGGGGTGTGAATGAGCAGTTCTTC
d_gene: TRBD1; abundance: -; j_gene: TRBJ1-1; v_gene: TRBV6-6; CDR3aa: CASSKWTGENTEAFF; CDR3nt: TGTGCCAGCAGTAAGTGGACAGGGGAAAACACTGAAGCTTTCTTT
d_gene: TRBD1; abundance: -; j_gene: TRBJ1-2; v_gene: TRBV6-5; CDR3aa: CASRGQGYGYTF; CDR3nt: TGTGCCAGCAGAGGACAGGGGTATGGCTACACCTTC
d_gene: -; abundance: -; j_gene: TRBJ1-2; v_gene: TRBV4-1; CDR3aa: CASSQDNDGLYGYTF; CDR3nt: TGCGCCAGCAGCCAAGATAACGACGGACTCTATGGCTACACCTTC
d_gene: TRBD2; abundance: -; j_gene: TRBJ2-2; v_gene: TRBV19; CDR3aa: CASTYSGRGGGELFF; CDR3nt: TGTGCCAGTACTTATAGCGGGAGAGGCGGCGGGGAGCTGTTTTTT
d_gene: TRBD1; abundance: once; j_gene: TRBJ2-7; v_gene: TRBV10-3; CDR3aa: CAISLIPTGSYEQYF; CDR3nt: TGTGCCATCAGTTTAATACCGACAGGGAGCTACGAGCAGTACTTC
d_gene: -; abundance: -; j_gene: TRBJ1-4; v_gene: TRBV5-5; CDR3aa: CASHDLTGTNEKLFF; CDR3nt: TGTGCCAGCCACGACCTTACAGGGACAAATGAAAAACTGTTTTTT
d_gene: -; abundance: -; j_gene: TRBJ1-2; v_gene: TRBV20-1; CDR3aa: CSSPTTEARIF; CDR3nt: TGCAGTTCACCCACGACAGAAGCTAGAATCTTC
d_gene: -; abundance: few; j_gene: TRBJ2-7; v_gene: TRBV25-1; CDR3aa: CASSDTGGGHYEQYF; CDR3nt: TGTGCCAGCAGTGACACAGGGGGAGGGCACTACGAGCAGTACTTC
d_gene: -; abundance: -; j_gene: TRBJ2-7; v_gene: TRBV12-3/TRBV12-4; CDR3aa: CASSLGGPGEQYF; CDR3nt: TGTGCCAGCAGTTTAGGGGGGCCAGGCGAGCAGTACTTC
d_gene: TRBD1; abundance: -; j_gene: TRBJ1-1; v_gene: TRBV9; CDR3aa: CASSVRQGSFPRDTEAFF; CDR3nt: TGTGCCAGCAGCGTTCGACAGGGTTCTTTTCCGAGGGACACTGAAGCTTTCTTT
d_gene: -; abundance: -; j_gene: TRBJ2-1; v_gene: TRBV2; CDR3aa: CASSERSSGGKVLLFF; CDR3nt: TGTGCCAGCAGTGAAAGGTCTTCGGGGGGCAAGGTCCTACTGTTCTTC
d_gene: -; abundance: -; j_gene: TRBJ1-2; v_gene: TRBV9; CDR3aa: CASSVGAGDYGYTF; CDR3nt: TGTGCCAGCAGCGTTGGGGCGGGGGACTATGGCTACACCTTC
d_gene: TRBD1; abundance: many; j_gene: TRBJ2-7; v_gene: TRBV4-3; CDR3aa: CASSPTRTGAYEQYF; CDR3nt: TGCGCCAGCAGCCCCACTAGGACAGGTGCCTACGAGCAGTACTTC
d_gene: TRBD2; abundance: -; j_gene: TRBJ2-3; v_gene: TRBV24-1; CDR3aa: CATGTSGTDTQYF; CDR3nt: TGTGCCACCGGGACTAGCGGCACAGATACGCAGTATTTT
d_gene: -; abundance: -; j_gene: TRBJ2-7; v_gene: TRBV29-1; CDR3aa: CSVEPGNSYEQYF; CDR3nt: TGCAGCGTTGAACCGGGGAACTCCTACGAGCAGTACTTC
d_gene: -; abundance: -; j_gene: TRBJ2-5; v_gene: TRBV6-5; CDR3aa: CASRPGHSGETQYF; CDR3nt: TGTGCCAGCAGACCGGGACACTCAGGGGAGACCCAGTACTTC
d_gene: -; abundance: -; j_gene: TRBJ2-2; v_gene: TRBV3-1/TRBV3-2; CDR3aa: CASSQDLVSGNTGELFF; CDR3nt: TGTGCCAGCAGCCAAGATCTCGTTAGCGGGAACACCGGGGAGCTGTTTTTT
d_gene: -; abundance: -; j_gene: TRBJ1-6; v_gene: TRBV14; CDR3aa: CASSHPPGTSNSPLHF; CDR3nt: TGTGCCAGCAGCCACCCCCCCGGGACAAGTAATTCACCCCTCCACTTT
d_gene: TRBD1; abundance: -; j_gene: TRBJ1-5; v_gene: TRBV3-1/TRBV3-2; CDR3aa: CASSQDRGTGNQPQHF; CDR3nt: TGTGCCAGCAGCCAAGATAGGGGGACAGGGAATCAGCCCCAGCATTTT
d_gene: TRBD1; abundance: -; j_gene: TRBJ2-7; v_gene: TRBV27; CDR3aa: CASSLAGTGAYEQYF; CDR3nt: TGTGCCAGCAGTTTAGCCGGGACAGGAGCCTACGAGCAGTACTTC
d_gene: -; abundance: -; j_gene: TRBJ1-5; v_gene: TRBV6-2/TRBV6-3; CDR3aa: CASSLGGQPQHF; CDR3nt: TGTGCCAGCAGTCTCGGGGGGCAGCCCCAGCATTTT
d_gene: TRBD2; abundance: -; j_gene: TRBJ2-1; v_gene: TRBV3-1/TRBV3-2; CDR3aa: CASSPTGTSVDEQFF; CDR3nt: TGTGCCAGCAGCCCGACCGGGACTAGCGTCGATGAGCAGTTCTTC
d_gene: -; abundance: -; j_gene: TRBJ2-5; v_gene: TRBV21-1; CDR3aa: CASTRRGRPKETQYF; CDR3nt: TGTGCCAGCACCCGCAGGGGGAGGCCCAAAGAGACCCAGTACTTC
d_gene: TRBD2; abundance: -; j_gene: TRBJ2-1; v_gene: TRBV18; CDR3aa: CASSPPVAGGPNEQFF; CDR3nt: TGTGCCAGCTCACCCCCCGTGGCGGGAGGGCCCAATGAGCAGTTCTTC
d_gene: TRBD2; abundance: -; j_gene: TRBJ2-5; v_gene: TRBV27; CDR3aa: CASSPLAGGPAETQYF; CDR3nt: TGTGCCAGCAGTCCTTTGGCGGGGGGGCCGGCAGAGACCCAGTACTTC
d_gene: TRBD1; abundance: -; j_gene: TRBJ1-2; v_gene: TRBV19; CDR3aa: CASSIDRGRGYGYTF; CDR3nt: TGTGCCAGTAGTATCGACAGGGGGCGCGGGTATGGCTACACCTTC
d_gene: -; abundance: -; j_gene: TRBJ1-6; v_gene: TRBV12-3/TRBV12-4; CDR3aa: CASSPTANSPLHF; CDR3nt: TGTGCCAGCAGCCCGACAGCGAATTCACCCCTCCACTTT